Listed here are 14 T cell receptor beta chains from one sample, sequenced in a study of blood T cell repertoires in COVID-19. Clones were sequenced by immunoSEQ multiplex PCR, and TCRdb holds only the in-frame ones, with some missing. The data show about 170,000 clones, around 80% seen once. Specimen: PBMCs or T cells enriched from blood (not recorded which). The receptors stem from a woman in her 70s in a cohort exposed to, infected with or recovered from COVID-19 (not recorded which).

This chain joins TRBV9 and TRBJ2-1; a possible D gene is TRBD2 (6 bases). The CDR3 has 16 residues. Trimming cost V 3 bases and J 0 bases, with 13 bases left between them. In germline, CDR1 is SGDLS, CDR2 YYNGEE. This chain's CDR3 is CASSASGGTSYNEQFF. As DNA, the CDR3 is TGTGCCAGCAGCGCCTCGGGCGGGACCTCCTACAATGAGCAGTTCTTC.

The chain links TRBV28 to TRBJ1-1; weak D call: TRBD1 (5 bases). CDR3 length: 15 amino acids. Germline-derived CDR1 and CDR2 are MDHEN and SYDVKM. The V end was cut by 7 bases, the J end by 0 bases, with 15 bases between. The CDR3 loop reads CASKSGAGMNTEAFF. DNA for the CDR3: TGTGCCAGCAAATCTGGCGCAGGGATGAACACTGAAGCTTTCTTT. Complete variable domain (other parts from reference TRBV28 and TRBJ1-1): DVKVTQSSRYLVKRTGEKVFLECVQDMDHENMFWYRQDPGLGLRLIYFSYDVKMKEKGDIPEGYSVSREKKERFSLILESASTNQTSMYLCASKSGAGMNTEAFFGQGTRLTVV.

This chain joins TRBV7-9 and TRBJ1-2, with D possibly being TRBD1 (6 bases). V was clipped by 5 bases and J by 3 bases, with 10 bases between them. The CDR3 is 13 residues long. Germline CDR1 and CDR2: SEHNR and FQNEAQ (reference sequence). In DNA form, the CDR3 reads TGTGCCAGCAGCCAGGGGCGGGACTATGGCTACACCTTC. Translating it yields CASSQGRDYGYTF.

The chain carries TRBV19 and TRBJ1-1; D is possibly TRBD1 (6 bases). The ends were cut back, 3 bases at V and 4 bases at J, with 12 bases in the middle. Germline-derived CDR1 and CDR2 are LNHDA and SQIVND (reference sequence). This CDR3 comprises 14 residues. The CDR3: CASSIRGTSTEAFF. Here the CDR3 DNA reads TGTGCCAGTAGTATCAGGGGTACGAGCACTGAAGCTTTCTTT.

The chain uses TRBV7-8 and TRBJ2-2; 10 nucleotides match TRBD2. The CDR3 length is 16 residues. Germline CDR1 SGHVS, CDR2 FQNEAQ. J gave up 5 bases and V 2 bases, and 5 bases lay outside the gene matches. The CDR3 protein is CASSLRGLAQTGELFF. The CDR3 DNA is TGTGCCAGCAGCTTACGGGGACTAGCGCAGACCGGGGAGCTGTTTTTT.

This clone was seen a handful of times. The chain is built from TRBV5-5 and TRBJ2-7; D remains unclear. CDR1 is SGHKS, CDR2 YYEKEE, per germline (reference sequence). The CDR3 extends over 14 amino acids. Between the trimmed V and J ends, which lost 1 base and 0 bases, there was a span of 8 bases. The CDR3 DNA reads TGTGCCAGCAGCTTGCCGGTCCGCTCCTACGAGCAGTACTTC. Protein: CASSLPVRSYEQYF.

This chain links TRBV11-2 with TRBJ2-7, with 8 bases matching TRBD2. The CDR3 is made up of 15 amino acids. J lost 1 base, V lost 0 bases, and 2 bases had no gene match. Germline V gives CDR1 SGHAT, CDR2 FQNNGV. The DNA of the CDR3 is TGTGCCAGCAGCTTAGATCCGGGAGGGTCCTACGAGCAGTACTTC. This codes for CASSLDPGGSYEQYF.

This chain links TRBV7-8 with TRBJ2-3; possibly TRBD2 for D (7 bases). Germline V gene lookup returns CDR1 SGHVS and CDR2 FQNEAQ. CDR3 length: 13 amino acids. Trimming removed 5 bases from V and 6 bases from J, with 12 bases in between. For the CDR3, the DNA is TGTGCCAGCAGCCCCGCGGGGGCGGATACGCAGTATTTT. This gives the protein CASSPAGADTQYF.

J is TRBJ2-4 and V is TRBV12-3 or TRBV12-4, with D possibly TRBD2 on 6 matching bases. The CDR3 totals 13 residues. Trimming removed 3 bases from V and 4 bases from J, with 7 bases in between. CDR3 bases: TGTGCCAGCAGTTTTAGCGGTAAAAACATTCAGTACTTC. Its protein product is CASSFSGKNIQYF.

Here the CDR3 reads CASSLVTEYEQYF. CDR3 nucleotide sequence: TGTGCCAGCAGTTTGGTTACAGAGTACGAGCAGTACTTC. J is TRBJ2-7 and V is TRBV28; D unresolved. The CDR3 runs 13 residues. Germline lookup yields CDR1 MDHEN and CDR2 SYDVKM. The V gene lost 3 bases and the J gene lost 4 bases, with 10 bases spanning the gap.

This sequence joins TRBV12-3 or TRBV12-4 and TRBJ1-5; D call uncertain. This CDR3 comprises 12 residues. The V end was cut by 5 bases, the J end by 5 bases, with 7 bases between. The CDR3 bases are TGTGCCAGCAGTCCCTACTATCAGCCCCAGCATTTT. Amino acid sequence: CASSPYYQPQHF.

This chain joins TRBV27 and TRBJ1-2, with 8 bases lining up with TRBD1. V lost 3 bases to trimming and J lost 8 bases; unmatched junction nucleotides: 8. CDR1 is MNHEY, CDR2 SMNVEV, per germline (reference sequence). The length of the CDR3 is 14 residues. This chain's CDR3 is CASSFWGQEGGYTF. As DNA, the CDR3 is TGTGCCAGCAGTTTTTGGGGACAGGAAGGCGGCTACACCTTC.

The rearrangement joins TRBV18 to TRBJ2-1; D is possibly TRBD2 (5 bases). V shed 3 bases and J shed 5 bases, with 17 bases lying between them. The CDR3 sequence is 16 residues long. The germline gives CDR1 KGHSH, CDR2 LQKENI. In DNA, the CDR3 is TGTGCCAGCTCACCCCCTGACTACCTAGGGAACAATGAGCAGTTCTTC. It encodes CASSPPDYLGNNEQFF.

J is TRBJ1-2 and V is TRBV6-5; 7 bases align to TRBD1. The CDR3 is 14 residues long. Germline assignment: CDR1 MNHEY and CDR2 SVGAGI. V was clipped by 8 bases and J by 3 bases; unmatched bases: 9. Here the CDR3 reads CASSPDRVDYGYTF. The CDR3 nucleotides read TGTGCCAGCTCCCCTGACAGGGTTGACTATGGCTACACCTTC.